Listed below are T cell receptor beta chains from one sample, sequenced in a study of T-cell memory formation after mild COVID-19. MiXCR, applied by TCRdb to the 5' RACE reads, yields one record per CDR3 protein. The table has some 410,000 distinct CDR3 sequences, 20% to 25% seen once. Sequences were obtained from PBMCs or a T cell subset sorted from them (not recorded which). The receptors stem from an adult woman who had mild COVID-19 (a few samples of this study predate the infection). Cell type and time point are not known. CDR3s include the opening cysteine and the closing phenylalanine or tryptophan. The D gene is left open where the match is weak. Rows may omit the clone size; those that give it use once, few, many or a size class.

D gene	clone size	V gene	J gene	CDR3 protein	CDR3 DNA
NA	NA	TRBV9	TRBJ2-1	CASSGQGGAPNEQFF	TGTGCCAGCAGCGGACAGGGCGGGGCACCCAATGAGCAGTTCTTC
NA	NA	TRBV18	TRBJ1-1	CASSPRAVKVDTEAFF	TGTGCCAGCTCACCACGGGCGGTTAAGGTGGACACTGAAGCTTTCTTT
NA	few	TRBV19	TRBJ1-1	CASSWRTNTEAFF	TGTGCCAGTAGTTGGAGGACGAACACTGAAGCTTTCTTT
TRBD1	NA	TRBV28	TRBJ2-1	CASSLGTGAHNEQFF	TGTGCCAGCAGTTTAGGGACAGGGGCTCACAATGAGCAGTTCTTC
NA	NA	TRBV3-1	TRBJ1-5	CASSQDKGGLSNQPQHF	TGTGCCAGCAGCCAAGATAAGGGGGGGCTAAGCAATCAGCCCCAGCATTTT
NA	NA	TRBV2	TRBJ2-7	CASSSATPSYEQYF	TGTGCCAGCAGTTCAGCTACCCCCTCCTACGAGCAGTACTTC
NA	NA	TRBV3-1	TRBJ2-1	CASSQEWGHEQFF	TGTGCCAGCAGCCAAGAATGGGGGCATGAGCAGTTCTTC
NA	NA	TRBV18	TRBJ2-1	CASSPVSGIRNEQFF	TGTGCCAGCTCACCCGTTAGCGGTATACGGAATGAGCAGTTCTTC
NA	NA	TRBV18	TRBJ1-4	CASSPGGRAKEKLFF	TGTGCCAGCTCCCCGGGCGGCAGGGCCAAGGAAAAACTGTTTTTT
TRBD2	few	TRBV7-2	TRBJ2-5	CASSLTSAKETQYF	TGTGCCAGCAGCTTGACTAGCGCAAAAGAGACCCAGTACTTC
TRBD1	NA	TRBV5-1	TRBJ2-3	CASSSNPGQGTDTQYF	TGCGCCAGCAGCTCAAACCCGGGACAGGGTACAGATACGCAGTATTTT
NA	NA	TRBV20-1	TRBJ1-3	CSARAAQGHPNTIYF	TGCAGTGCTAGAGCTGCACAAGGCCATCCTAACACCATATATTTT
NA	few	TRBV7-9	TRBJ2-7	CASSPGFPYEQYF	TGTGCCAGCAGCCCCGGTTTCCCCTACGAGCAGTACTTC
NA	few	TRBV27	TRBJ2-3	CASSSPRRGTRTDTQYF	TGTGCCAGCAGTTCCCCCCGACGCGGGACCCGCACAGATACGCAGTATTTT
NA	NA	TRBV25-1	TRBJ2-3	CASSLRLTDTQYF	TGTGCCAGCAGTCTTAGACTCACAGATACGCAGTATTTT
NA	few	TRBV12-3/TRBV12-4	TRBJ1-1	CASRGGRAEAFF	TGTGCCAGCAGGGGGGGGAGAGCTGAAGCTTTCTTT